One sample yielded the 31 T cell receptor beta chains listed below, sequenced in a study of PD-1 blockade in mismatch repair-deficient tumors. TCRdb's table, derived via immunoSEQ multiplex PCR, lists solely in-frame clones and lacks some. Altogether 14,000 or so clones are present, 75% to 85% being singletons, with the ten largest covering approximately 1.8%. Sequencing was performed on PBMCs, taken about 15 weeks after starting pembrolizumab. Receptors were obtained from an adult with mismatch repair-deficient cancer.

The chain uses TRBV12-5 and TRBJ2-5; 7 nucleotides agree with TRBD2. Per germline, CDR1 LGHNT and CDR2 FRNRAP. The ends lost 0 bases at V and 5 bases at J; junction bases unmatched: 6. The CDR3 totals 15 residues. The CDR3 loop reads CASGLVREVGETQYF. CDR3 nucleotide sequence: TGTGCTAGTGGTTTGGTACGGGAGGTCGGCGAGACCCAGTACTTC.

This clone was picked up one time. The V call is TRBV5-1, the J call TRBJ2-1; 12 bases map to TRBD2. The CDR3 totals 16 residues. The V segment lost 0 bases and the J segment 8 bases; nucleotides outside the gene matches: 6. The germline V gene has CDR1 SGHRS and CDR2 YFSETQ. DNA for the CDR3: TGCGCCAGCAGCTTGGAGCTAGCGGGAGGGATCTATGAGCAGTTCTTC. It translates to CASSLELAGGIYEQFF.

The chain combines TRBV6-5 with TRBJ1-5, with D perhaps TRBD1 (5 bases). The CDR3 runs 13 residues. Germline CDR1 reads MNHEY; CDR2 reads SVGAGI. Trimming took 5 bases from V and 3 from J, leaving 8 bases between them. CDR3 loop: CASSTRVNQPQHF. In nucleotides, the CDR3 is TGTGCCAGCAGTACCAGGGTCAATCAGCCCCAGCATTTT.

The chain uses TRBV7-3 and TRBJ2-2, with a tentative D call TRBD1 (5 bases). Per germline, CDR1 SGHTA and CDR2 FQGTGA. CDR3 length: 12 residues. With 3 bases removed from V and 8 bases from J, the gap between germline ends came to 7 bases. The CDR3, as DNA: TGTGCCAGCAGCTTTGGGGCGGGGGAGCTGTTTTTT. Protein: CASSFGAGELFF.

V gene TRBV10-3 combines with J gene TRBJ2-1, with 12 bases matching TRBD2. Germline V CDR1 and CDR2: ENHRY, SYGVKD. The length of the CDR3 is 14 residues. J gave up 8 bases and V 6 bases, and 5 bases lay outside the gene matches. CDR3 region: CAIRETSGSDEQFF. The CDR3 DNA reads TGTGCCATCAGGGAGACTAGCGGGAGTGATGAGCAGTTCTTC.

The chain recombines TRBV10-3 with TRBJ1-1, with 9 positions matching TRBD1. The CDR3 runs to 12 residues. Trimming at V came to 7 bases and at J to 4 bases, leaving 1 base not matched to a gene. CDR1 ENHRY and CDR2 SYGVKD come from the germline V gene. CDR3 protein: CAIKGQGTEAFF. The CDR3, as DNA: TGTGCCATCAAGGGACAGGGCACTGAAGCTTTCTTT.

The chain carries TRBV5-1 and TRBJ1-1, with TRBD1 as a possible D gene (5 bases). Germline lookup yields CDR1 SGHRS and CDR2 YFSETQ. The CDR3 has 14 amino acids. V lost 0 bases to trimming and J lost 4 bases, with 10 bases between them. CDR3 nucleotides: TGCGCCAGCAGCTTGGCAGGCGGGACCACTGAAGCTTTCTTT. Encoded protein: CASSLAGGTTEAFF.

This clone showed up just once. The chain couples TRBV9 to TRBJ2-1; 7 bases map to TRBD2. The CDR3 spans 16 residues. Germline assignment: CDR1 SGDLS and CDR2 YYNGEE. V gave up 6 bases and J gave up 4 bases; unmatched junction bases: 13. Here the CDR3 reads CASNVELARRYNEQFF. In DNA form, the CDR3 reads TGTGCCAGCAACGTGGAACTAGCGAGGAGATACAATGAGCAGTTCTTC.

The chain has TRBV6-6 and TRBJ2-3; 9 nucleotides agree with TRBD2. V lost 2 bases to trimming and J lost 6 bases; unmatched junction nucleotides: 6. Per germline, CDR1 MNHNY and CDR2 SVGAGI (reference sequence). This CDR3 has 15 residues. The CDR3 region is CASSYRRGGEDTQYF. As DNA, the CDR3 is TGTGCCAGCAGTTACCGGCGGGGGGGGGAGGATACGCAGTATTTT.

CDR3 DNA sequence: TGTGCCAGCAGCGTCGGGACTAGCGGGAGTGAGACCCAGTACTTC. Translated, it gives CASSVGTSGSETQYF. The chain carries TRBV9 and TRBJ2-5, with TRBD2 matching over 14 bases. Trimming cost V 2 bases and J 5 bases; bases outside gene matches: 2. The CDR3 extends over 15 amino acids. The germline gives CDR1 SGDLS, CDR2 YYNGEE.

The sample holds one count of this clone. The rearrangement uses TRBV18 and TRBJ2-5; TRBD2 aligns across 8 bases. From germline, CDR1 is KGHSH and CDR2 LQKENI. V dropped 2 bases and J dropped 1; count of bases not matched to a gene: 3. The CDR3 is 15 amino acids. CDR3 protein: CASSPTLAGQETQYF. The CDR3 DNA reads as TGTGCCAGCTCACCAACGCTAGCGGGCCAAGAGACCCAGTACTTC.

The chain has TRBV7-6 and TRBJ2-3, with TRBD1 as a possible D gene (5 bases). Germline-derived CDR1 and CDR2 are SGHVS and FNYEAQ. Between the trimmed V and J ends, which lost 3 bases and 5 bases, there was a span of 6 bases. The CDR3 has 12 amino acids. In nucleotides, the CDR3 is TGTGCCAGCAGCTTTCAGGGAGATACGCAGTATTTT. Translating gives CASSFQGDTQYF.

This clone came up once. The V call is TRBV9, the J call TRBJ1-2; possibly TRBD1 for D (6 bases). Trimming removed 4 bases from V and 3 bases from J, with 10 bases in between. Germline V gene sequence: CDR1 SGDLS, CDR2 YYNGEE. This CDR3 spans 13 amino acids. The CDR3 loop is CASSRGYDYGYTF. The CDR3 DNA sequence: TGTGCCAGCAGCAGGGGGTACGACTATGGCTACACCTTC.

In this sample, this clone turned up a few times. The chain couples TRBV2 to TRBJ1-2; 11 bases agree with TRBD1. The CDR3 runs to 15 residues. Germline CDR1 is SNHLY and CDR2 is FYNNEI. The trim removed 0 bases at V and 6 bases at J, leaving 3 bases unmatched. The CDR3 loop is CASSEARTGGHGYTF. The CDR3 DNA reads TGTGCCAGCAGTGAAGCGAGGACAGGGGGCCATGGCTACACCTTC.

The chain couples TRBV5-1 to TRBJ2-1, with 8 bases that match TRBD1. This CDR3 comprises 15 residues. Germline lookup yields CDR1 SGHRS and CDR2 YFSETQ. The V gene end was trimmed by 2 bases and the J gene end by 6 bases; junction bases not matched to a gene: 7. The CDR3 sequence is CASSFEQGVGNEQFF. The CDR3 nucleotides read TGCGCCAGCAGCTTTGAACAGGGGGTGGGCAATGAGCAGTTCTTC.

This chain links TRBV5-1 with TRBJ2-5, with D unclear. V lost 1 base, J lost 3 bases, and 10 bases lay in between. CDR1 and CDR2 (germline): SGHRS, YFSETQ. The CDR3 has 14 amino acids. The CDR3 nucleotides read TGCGCCAGCAGCTTGTATCGGAGCGAAGAGACCCAGTACTTC. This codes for CASSLYRSEETQYF.

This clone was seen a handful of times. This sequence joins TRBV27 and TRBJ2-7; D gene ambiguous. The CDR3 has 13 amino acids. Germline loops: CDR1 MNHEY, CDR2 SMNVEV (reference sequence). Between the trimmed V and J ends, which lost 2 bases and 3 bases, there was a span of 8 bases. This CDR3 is CASSLKVDYEQYF. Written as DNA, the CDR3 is TGTGCCAGCAGTTTAAAAGTAGACTACGAGCAGTACTTC.

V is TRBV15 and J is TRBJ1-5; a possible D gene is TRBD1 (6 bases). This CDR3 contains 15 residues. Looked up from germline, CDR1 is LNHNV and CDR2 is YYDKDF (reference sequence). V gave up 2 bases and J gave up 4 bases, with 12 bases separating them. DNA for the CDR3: TGTGCCACCAGCAGATGGGGGCAGGAGAATCAGCCCCAGCATTTT. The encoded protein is CATSRWGQENQPQHF.

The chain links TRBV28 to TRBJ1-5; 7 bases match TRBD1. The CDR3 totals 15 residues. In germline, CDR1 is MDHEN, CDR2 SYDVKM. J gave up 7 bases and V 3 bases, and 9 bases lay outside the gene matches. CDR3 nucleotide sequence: TGTGCCAGCAGTTTTAATAACAGGGGAGAGCAGCCCCAGCATTTT. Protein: CASSFNNRGEQPQHF.

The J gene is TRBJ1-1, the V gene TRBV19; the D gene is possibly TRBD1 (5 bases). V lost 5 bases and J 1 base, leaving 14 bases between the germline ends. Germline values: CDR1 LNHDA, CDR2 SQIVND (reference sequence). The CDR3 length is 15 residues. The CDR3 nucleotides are TGTGCCAGTAGTTTCCAGGGTCCAGGGAACACTGAAGCTTTCTTT. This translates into CASSFQGPGNTEAFF.

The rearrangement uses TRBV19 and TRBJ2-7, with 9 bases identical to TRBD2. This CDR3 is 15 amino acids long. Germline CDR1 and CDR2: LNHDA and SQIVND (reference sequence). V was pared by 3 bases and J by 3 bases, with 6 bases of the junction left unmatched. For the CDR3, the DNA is TGTGCCAGTAGTATGCAGCGGGAGGTATACTACGAGCAGTACTTC. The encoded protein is CASSMQREVYYEQYF.

CDR3 DNA sequence: TGTGCCAGCAGCTCCCTAAGTGCGGGAGGATCAGATACGCAGTATTTT. Its translation is CASSSLSAGGSDTQYF. The chain joins TRBV7-8 to TRBJ2-3, with 8 nucleotides matching TRBD2. Germline lookup yields CDR1 SGHVS and CDR2 FQNEAQ. The V segment lost 4 bases and the J segment 4 bases; nucleotides outside the gene matches: 10. The length of the CDR3 is 16 residues.

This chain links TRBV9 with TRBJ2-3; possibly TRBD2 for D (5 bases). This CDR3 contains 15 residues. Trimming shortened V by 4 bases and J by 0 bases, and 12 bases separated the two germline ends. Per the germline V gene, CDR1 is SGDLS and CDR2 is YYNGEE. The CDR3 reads CASSRIAGSTDTQYF. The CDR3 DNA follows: TGTGCCAGCAGCAGGATTGCGGGTAGCACAGATACGCAGTATTTT.

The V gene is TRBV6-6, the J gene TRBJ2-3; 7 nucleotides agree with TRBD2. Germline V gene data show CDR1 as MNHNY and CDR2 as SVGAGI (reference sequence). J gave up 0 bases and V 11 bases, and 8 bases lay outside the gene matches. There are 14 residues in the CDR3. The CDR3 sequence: CAGQRDSSTDTQYF. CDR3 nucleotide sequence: TGTGCCGGTCAGCGGGATTCTAGCACAGATACGCAGTATTTT.

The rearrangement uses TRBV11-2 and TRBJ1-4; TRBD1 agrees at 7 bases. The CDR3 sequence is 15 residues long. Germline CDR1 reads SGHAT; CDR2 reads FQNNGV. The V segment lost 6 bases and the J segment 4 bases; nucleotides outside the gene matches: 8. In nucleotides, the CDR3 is TGTGCCAGCAGAGGTACAGGGGCCAGTAATGAAAAACTGTTTTTT. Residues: CASRGTGASNEKLFF.

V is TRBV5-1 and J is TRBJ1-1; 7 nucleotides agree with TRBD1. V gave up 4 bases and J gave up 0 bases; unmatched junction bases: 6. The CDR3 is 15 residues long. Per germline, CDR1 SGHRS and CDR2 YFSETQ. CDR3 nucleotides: TGCGCCAGCAGCATACAGACAGGGATGAACACTGAAGCTTTCTTT. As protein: CASSIQTGMNTEAFF.

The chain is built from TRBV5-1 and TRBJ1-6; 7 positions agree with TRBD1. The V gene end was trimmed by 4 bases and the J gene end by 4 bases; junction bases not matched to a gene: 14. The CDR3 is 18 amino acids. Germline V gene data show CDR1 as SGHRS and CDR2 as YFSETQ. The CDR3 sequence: CASSPYTIQGRYNSPLHF. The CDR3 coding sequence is TGCGCCAGCAGCCCCTATACCATACAGGGGAGATATAATTCACCCCTCCACTTT.

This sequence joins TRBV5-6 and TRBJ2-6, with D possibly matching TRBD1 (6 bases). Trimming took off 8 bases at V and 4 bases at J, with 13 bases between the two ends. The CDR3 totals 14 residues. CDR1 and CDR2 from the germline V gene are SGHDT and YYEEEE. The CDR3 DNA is TGTGCCAGTCTCCAGGGGTGGGGGGCCAACGTCCTGACTTTC. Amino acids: CASLQGWGANVLTF.

The chain's CDR3 is CATGGGSYGYTF. CDR3 in DNA: TGTGCCACGGGCGGGGGCTCCTATGGCTACACCTTC. The chain has TRBV6-6 and TRBJ1-2; possibly TRBD1 for D (6 bases). Germline CDR1 is MNHNY and CDR2 is SVGAGI (reference sequence). The CDR3 sequence is 12 residues long. V was clipped by 10 bases and J by 4 bases, with 13 bases between them.

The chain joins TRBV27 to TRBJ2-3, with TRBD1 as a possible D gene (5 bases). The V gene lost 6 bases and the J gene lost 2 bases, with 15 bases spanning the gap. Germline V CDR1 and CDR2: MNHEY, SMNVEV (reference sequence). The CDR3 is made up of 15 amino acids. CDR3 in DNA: TGTGCCAGCAGATGGACACTATCGTCCACAGATACGCAGTATTTT. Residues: CASRWTLSSTDTQYF.

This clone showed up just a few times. The CDR3 reads CASSRGGGLGYEQYF. The DNA of the CDR3 is TGTGCCAGCAGCCGAGGGGGCGGTCTTGGCTACGAGCAGTACTTC. The chain joins TRBV9 to TRBJ2-7; 7 bases map to TRBD1. Looked up from germline, CDR1 is SGDLS and CDR2 is YYNGEE. CDR3 length equals 15 residues. V was pared by 4 bases and J by 3 bases, with 10 bases of the junction left unmatched.